This TCR beta chain was identified during a study of T cell responses to AZD1222 COVID-19 vaccine. The study's findings and limits: Two AZD1222 doses significantly raised spike-specific TCR breadth and depth over controls. Most donors were white British, females outnumbered males, and clonal diversity was possibly underestimated. Researchers took repertoire samples only after the peak T cell response had come.

Only in-frame clones appear in the TCRdb table, and some are missing; sequencing was by immunoSEQ multiplex PCR. The sample has 85,000 to 90,000 clones; approximately 90% are singletons. Trimming pared 1 base from V and 3 bases from J, leaving 16 bases between. Per germline, CDR1 LGHNA and CDR2 YSLEER. The CDR3 covers 16 residues. Second-dose timings of about 4 or about 12 weeks were pooled. This clone was seen just once. Its antigen remains unidentified. The sequence derives from an adult who received the AZD1222 COVID-19 vaccine. The source was peripheral blood, collected 28 days after the second AZD1222 dose. V and J are TRBV4-3 and TRBJ2-7, with D possibly matching TRBD2 (6 bases). The chain's CDR3 is CASSQARRLDLYEQYF. The CDR3 DNA is TGCGCCAGCAGCCAAGCCCGGAGACTAGATCTCTACGAGCAGTACTTC.